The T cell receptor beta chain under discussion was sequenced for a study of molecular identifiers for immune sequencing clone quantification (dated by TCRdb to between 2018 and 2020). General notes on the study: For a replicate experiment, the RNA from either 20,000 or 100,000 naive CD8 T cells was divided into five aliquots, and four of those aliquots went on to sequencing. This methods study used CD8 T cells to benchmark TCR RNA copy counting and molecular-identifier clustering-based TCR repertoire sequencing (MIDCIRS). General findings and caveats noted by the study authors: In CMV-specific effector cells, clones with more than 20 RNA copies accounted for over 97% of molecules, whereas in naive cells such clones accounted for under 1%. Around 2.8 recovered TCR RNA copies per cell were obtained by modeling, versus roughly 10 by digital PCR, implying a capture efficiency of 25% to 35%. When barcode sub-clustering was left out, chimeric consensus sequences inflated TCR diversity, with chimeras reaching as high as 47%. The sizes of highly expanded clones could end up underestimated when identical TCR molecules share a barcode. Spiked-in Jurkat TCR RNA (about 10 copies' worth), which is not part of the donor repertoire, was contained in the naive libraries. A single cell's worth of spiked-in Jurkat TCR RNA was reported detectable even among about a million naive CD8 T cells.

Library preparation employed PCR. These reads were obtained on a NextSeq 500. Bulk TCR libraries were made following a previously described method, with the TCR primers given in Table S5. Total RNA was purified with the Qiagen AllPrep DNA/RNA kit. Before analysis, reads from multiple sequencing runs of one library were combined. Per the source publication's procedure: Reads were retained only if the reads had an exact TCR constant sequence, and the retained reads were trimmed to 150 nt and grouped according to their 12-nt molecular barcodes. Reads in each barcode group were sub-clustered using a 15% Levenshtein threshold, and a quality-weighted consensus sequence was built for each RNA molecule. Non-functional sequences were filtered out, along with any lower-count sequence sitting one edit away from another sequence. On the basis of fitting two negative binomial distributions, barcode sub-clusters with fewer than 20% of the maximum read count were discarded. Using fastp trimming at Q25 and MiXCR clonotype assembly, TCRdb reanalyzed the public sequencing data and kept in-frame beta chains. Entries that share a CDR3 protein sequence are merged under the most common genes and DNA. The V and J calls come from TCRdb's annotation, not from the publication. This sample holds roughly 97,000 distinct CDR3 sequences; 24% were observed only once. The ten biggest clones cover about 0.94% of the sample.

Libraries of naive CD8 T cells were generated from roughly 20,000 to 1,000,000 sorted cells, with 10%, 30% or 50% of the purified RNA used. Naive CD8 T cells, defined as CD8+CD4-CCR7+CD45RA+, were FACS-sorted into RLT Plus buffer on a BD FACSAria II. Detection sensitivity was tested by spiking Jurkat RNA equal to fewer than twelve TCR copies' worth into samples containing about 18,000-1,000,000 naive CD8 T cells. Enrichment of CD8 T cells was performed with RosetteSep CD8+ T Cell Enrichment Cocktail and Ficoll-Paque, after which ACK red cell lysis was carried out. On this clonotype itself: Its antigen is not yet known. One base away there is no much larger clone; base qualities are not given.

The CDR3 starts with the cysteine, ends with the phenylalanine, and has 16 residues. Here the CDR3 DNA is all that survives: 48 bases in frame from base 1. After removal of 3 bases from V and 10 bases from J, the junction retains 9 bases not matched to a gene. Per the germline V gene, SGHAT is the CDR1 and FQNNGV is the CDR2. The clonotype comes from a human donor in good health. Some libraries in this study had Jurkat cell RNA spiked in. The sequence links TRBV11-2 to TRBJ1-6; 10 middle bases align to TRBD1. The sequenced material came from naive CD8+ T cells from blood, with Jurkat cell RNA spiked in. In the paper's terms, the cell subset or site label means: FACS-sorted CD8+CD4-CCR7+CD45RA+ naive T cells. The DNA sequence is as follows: TGTGCCAGCAGCTTCCCGGACAGGGGGGATTGGTCACCCCTCCACTTT. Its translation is CASSFPDRGDWSPLHF. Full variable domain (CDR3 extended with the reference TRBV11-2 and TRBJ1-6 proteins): EAGVAQSPRYKIIEKRQSVAFWCNPISGHATLYWYQQILGQGPKLLIQFQNNGVVDDSQLPKDRFSAERLKGVDSTLKIQPAKLEDSAVYLCASSFPDRGDWSPLHFGNGTRLTVT.